This T cell receptor (beta chain) derives from a study of cytotoxic CD8 clonotypes in ibrutinib-treated CLL. This CDR3 contains 13 residues. V was trimmed by 8 bases and J by 4 bases, leaving 13 bases between them. Germline-derived CDR1 and CDR2 are SEHNR and FQNEAQ (reference sequence). TCRdb keeps only in-frame clones here, not all; method: immunoSEQ multiplex PCR. The profile shows about 140,000 clones, 85% to 95% of them singletons. This sequence joins TRBV7-9 and TRBJ2-3; the D is unclear. The receptor was isolated from a human donor with chronic lymphocytic leukemia. The specimen was PBMCs, collected after 12 months of ibrutinib treatment. The CDR3 here is CASQQLSADTQYF. In DNA, the CDR3 is TGTGCCAGCCAGCAGCTGTCCGCAGATACGCAGTATTTT.